Each of the 26 T cell receptor beta chains below was sequenced from the same sample in a study of cytomegalovirus exposure and HLA in healthy donors. Primers for the PCR totalled 60 Vbeta and 13 Jbeta. TCRdb keeps only in-frame clones here, not all; method: immunoSEQ multiplex PCR. The top ten hold 3% to 4% of the sample, which has approximately 280,000 clones, 75% to 90% seen once. The material sequenced was PBMCs. The receptors originated from a man in his forties in good health and CMV-seropositive.

The genes are TRBV4-3 and TRBJ2-1; 9 bases line up with TRBD2. Trimming at V came to 2 bases and at J to 5 bases, leaving 4 bases not matched to a gene. The CDR3 is 15 amino acids. CDR1 and CDR2 (germline): LGHNA, YSLEER. The CDR3 sequence is CASSQSSGRNNEQFF. The CDR3, as DNA: TGCGCCAGCAGCCAATCCAGCGGGAGGAACAATGAGCAGTTCTTC.

This clone was detected a few times. The rearrangement uses TRBV6-4 and TRBJ1-1; D unclear. CDR1 is MRHNA, CDR2 SNTAGT, per germline. Trimming removed 6 bases at V and 5 bases at J, with 19 bases between. The CDR3 covers 15 residues. CDR3 DNA: TGTGCCAGCAGCCCCAATGGGTTGGGCGTGACTGAAGCTTTCTTT. Translation: CASSPNGLGVTEAFF.

The rearrangement uses TRBV2 and TRBJ1-2; D is ambiguous. The V gene's germline CDR1 is SNHLY and CDR2 FYNNEI. Deletions cut 2 bases from V and 3 bases from J, with 10 bases between. CDR3 length: 14 residues. The chain's CDR3 is CASSESGFDYGYTF. The CDR3 DNA follows: TGTGCCAGCAGTGAATCAGGTTTCGACTATGGCTACACCTTC.

The genes are TRBV27 and TRBJ2-1; 14 bases are shared with TRBD2. Germline V gene lookup returns CDR1 MNHEY and CDR2 SMNVEV (reference sequence). This CDR3 has 19 residues. The junction had 16 bases not matched to a gene; V was cut back by 2 bases and J by 10 bases. CDR3: CASSLHEGLAGVPNREQFF. Written as DNA, the CDR3 is TGTGCCAGCAGTTTACACGAGGGACTAGCGGGAGTCCCGAATCGAGAGCAGTTCTTC.

The V and J genes are TRBV5-4 and TRBJ2-1, with 14 positions matching TRBD2. The trim removed 4 bases at V and 8 bases at J, leaving 5 bases unmatched. CDR3 length equals 15 residues. Looked up from germline, CDR1 is SGHNT and CDR2 is YYREEE (reference sequence). The CDR3 spells CASSRGTSGSDEQFF. The CDR3 DNA reads as TGTGCCAGCAGCCGCGGGACTAGCGGGAGCGATGAGCAGTTCTTC.

This chain uses TRBV4-1 with TRBJ2-2, with D perhaps TRBD2 (6 bases). The germline V gene encodes CDR1 MGHRA and CDR2 YSYEKL. The CDR3 is made up of 17 amino acids. Trimming left V 0 bases short and J 3 bases short, with 14 bases between. The CDR3 here is CASSQDLGGVDTGELFF. CDR3 DNA sequence: TGCGCCAGCAGCCAAGATCTAGGAGGGGTGGACACCGGGGAGCTGTTTTTT.

This chain uses TRBV4-1 with TRBJ2-7, with D possibly TRBD2 on 6 matching bases. The ends were cut back, 5 bases at V and 5 bases at J, with 16 bases in the middle. Germline CDR1 reads MGHRA; CDR2 reads YSYEKL. CDR3 size: 14 residues. The CDR3 reads CASSARGGGNEQYF. CDR3 in DNA: TGCGCCAGCAGCGCCCGGGGAGGTGGGAACGAGCAGTACTTC.

This chain uses TRBV20-1 with TRBJ1-1; D is ambiguous. V shed 1 base and J shed 4 bases, with 4 bases lying between them. CDR1 DFQATT and CDR2 SNEGSKA come from the germline V gene (reference sequence). The CDR3 loop spans 11 amino acids. The CDR3, as DNA: TGCAGTGCTAGAGTCAGCACTGAAGCTTTCTTT. It encodes CSARVSTEAFF.

The V gene is TRBV14, the J gene TRBJ1-3; D is undetermined. Germline CDR1 SGHDN, CDR2 FVKESK. The V and J ends lost 1 base and 0 bases respectively, with 7 bases between them. This CDR3 spans 15 amino acids. The CDR3 loop is CASSQGRGSGNTIYF. CDR3 DNA sequence: TGTGCCAGCAGCCAAGGACGGGGCTCTGGAAACACCATATATTTT.

V is TRBV12-5 and J is TRBJ2-3; the D gene is possibly TRBD1 (5 bases). Trimming cost V 5 bases and J 6 bases, with 15 bases left between them. CDR3 size: 14 residues. CDR1 LGHNT and CDR2 FRNRAP come from the germline V gene. Written as DNA, the CDR3 is TGTGCTAGTGGTAGCTCCTACAGGCCGGATACGCAGTATTTT. Its protein product is CASGSSYRPDTQYF.

The V call is TRBV5-1, the J call TRBJ2-2; 9 nucleotides align to TRBD1. The CDR3 contains 17 residues. CDR1 and CDR2 from the germline V gene are SGHRS and YFSETQ. The J segment lost 3 bases and the V segment lost 0 bases, leaving 6 bases of the junction unmatched. CDR3 sequence reads: CASSLDVDRGDTGELFF. CDR3 in DNA: TGCGCCAGCAGCTTGGACGTGGACAGGGGAGACACCGGGGAGCTGTTTTTT.

The genes are TRBV19 and TRBJ2-7; tentatively, D is TRBD2 (5 bases). The CDR3 sequence is 18 residues long. CDR1 LNHDA and CDR2 SQIVND come from the germline V gene (reference sequence). With 4 bases removed from V and 5 bases from J, the gap between germline ends came to 27 bases. CDR3 in DNA: TGTGCCAGTAGTAGGAAATTTGCGGGCCGTATCCTCGGGGACGAGCAGTACTTC. This gives the protein CASSRKFAGRILGDEQYF.

The CDR3 here is CASSLFGGQGTQYF. The CDR3 DNA is TGTGCCAGCAGCTTGTTCGGGGGGCAAGGTACGCAGTATTTT. The genes are TRBV11-3 and TRBJ2-3; a possible D gene is TRBD2 (7 bases). Trimming took off 3 bases at V and 8 bases at J, with 15 bases between the two ends. This CDR3 spans 14 amino acids. Germline V gene sequence: CDR1 SGHNT, CDR2 YENEEA.

This sequence joins TRBV28 and TRBJ2-7; TRBD1 aligns across 10 bases. The CDR3 is made up of 16 amino acids. Germline V gives CDR1 MDHEN, CDR2 SYDVKM. The V and J ends lost 5 bases and 2 bases, in that order; junction bases with no gene match: 9. The CDR3 DNA sequence: TGTGCCAGCAGTACACCGGGACAGGGGTCTCCCTACGAGCAGTACTTC. Its translation: CASSTPGQGSPYEQYF.

V usage is TRBV5-3 and J usage is TRBJ1-1; D remains ambiguous. TRBV5-3 is an ORF, and what it does is uncertain. This CDR3 has 13 amino acids. V lost 10 bases, J lost 5 bases, and 18 bases lay in between. For the CDR3, the DNA is TGTGCCGGAAATGCGGCGTTGAGGACTGAAGCTTTCTTT. It codes for CAGNAALRTEAFF.

V and J are TRBV28 and TRBJ1-2, with 8 positions matching TRBD1. Germline V gene lookup returns CDR1 MDHEN and CDR2 SYDVKM. Trimming took 4 bases from V and 6 from J; bases not matched to a gene: 7. This CDR3 is 14 amino acids long. DNA for the CDR3: TGTGCCAGCAGTTCCATGACAGGGGCGAATGGCTACACCTTC. Its translation: CASSSMTGANGYTF.

The chain uses TRBV5-1 and TRBJ2-1; TRBD2 might be the D (6 bases). The V end was cut by 2 bases, the J end by 6 bases, with 12 bases between. The CDR3 length is 14 residues. Germline V lookup: CDR1 SGHRS, CDR2 YFSETQ. DNA of the CDR3: TGCGCCAGCAGCTTCCGGGAGTCGGGCAATGAGCAGTTCTTC. This translates into CASSFRESGNEQFF.

This clone has more than one count but fewer than ten. The chain links TRBV7-2 to TRBJ2-1; perhaps TRBD2 as D (5 bases). Germline CDR1 SGHTA, CDR2 FQGNSA. Trimming removed 1 base from V and 8 bases from J, with 9 bases in between. There are 13 residues in the CDR3. CDR3 in DNA: TGTGCCAGCAGCTTAGGCCGGGGAGATGAGCAGTTCTTC. This encodes CASSLGRGDEQFF.

The chain is built from TRBV29-1 and TRBJ2-7; weak D call: TRBD2 (5 bases). The CDR3 has 12 amino acids. Germline CDR1 SQVTM, CDR2 ANQGSEA. The V end lost 4 bases, the J end lost 5 bases, and 12 bases lay between the germline ends. The CDR3 is CSVGRMEDEQYF. The CDR3 coding sequence is TGCAGCGTTGGTCGGATGGAGGACGAGCAGTACTTC.

V gene TRBV28 combines with J gene TRBJ2-3; D not resolved. V lost 2 bases and J lost 5, with 8 bases in between. From germline, CDR1 is MDHEN and CDR2 SYDVKM. The CDR3 totals 13 residues. CDR3 DNA: TGTGCCAGCAGTTTACAGGTAGTAGATACGCAGTATTTT. It specifies CASSLQVVDTQYF. The full variable domain, completed using reference TRBV28 and TRBJ2-3, is DVKVTQSSRYLVKRTGEKVFLECVQDMDHENMFWYRQDPGLGLRLIYFSYDVKMKEKGDIPEGYSVSREKKERFSLILESASTNQTSMYLCASSLQVVDTQYFGPGTRLTVL.

The chain links TRBV28 to TRBJ2-7, with D perhaps matching TRBD2 (5 bases). The V and J ends lost 4 bases and 0 bases respectively, with 10 bases between them. Germline CDR1 MDHEN, CDR2 SYDVKM. The CDR3 is made up of 14 amino acids. The CDR3 nucleotides are TGTGCCAGCAGTTCTAGCCCGAGCTCCTACGAGCAGTACTTC. The encoded protein is CASSSSPSSYEQYF. The whole variable domain, filled in from reference TRBV28 and TRBJ2-7, reads DVKVTQSSRYLVKRTGEKVFLECVQDMDHENMFWYRQDPGLGLRLIYFSYDVKMKEKGDIPEGYSVSREKKERFSLILESASTNQTSMYLCASSSSPSSYEQYFGPGTRLTVT.

This clone was detected only a few times. The chain combines TRBV6-5 with TRBJ1-1; D not resolved. The V gene lost 7 bases and the J gene lost 3 bases, with 12 bases spanning the gap. CDR3 size: 13 residues. Germline lookup yields CDR1 MNHEY and CDR2 SVGAGI. The CDR3 sequence: CASTPSVHTEAFF. The CDR3 DNA is TGTGCCAGCACCCCCTCGGTACACACTGAAGCTTTCTTT.

Comment on this clone: An end of the junction does not agree with germline; a read error may underlie this. V gene TRBV7-9 combines with J gene TRBJ2-5, with 12 bases matching TRBD1. Germline CDR1 is SEHNR and CDR2 is FQNEAQ (reference sequence). The CDR3 runs to 17 residues. This chain's CDR3 is CSSSPPEGQGAGETQYF. DNA of the CDR3: TGTTCCAGCAGCCCTCCCGAGGGACAGGGGGCAGGGGAGACCCAGTACTTC.

The chain carries TRBV27 and TRBJ1-1; maybe TRBD1 (5 bases). Trimming removed 5 bases at V and 7 bases at J, with 17 bases between. The CDR3 consists of 14 residues. Germline CDR1 MNHEY, CDR2 SMNVEV (reference sequence). The CDR3 coding sequence is TGTGCCAGCAGTAAAACAGACAGATCCGGTGAAGCTTTCTTT. It is translated as CASSKTDRSGEAFF.

The chain is built from TRBV9 and TRBJ2-3, with D unresolved. The V and J ends lost 3 bases and 5 bases respectively, with 13 bases between them. CDR1 SGDLS and CDR2 YYNGEE come from the germline V gene. The CDR3 is made up of 14 amino acids. In nucleotides, the CDR3 is TGTGCCAGCAGCGCCTTCTCGGGTAGAGATACGCAGTATTTT. Translated, it gives CASSAFSGRDTQYF.

The V and J genes are TRBV19 and TRBJ2-1; 10 nucleotides line up with TRBD1. The CDR3 spans 16 residues. Germline V gene data show CDR1 as LNHDA and CDR2 as SQIVND (reference sequence). With 5 bases clipped from V and 7 bases from J, the junction kept 11 bases outside the gene matches. The CDR3 sequence is CASSQPGQGQRNEQFF. Here the CDR3 DNA reads TGTGCCAGTAGTCAACCGGGACAGGGGCAGAGGAATGAGCAGTTCTTC.